This T cell receptor (beta chain) is from a study of shared clonotypes between healthy human individuals. Study-level information: Ranging from 18 to 49 in age, donors were two women and a few men.

Data came from immunoSEQ multiplex PCR; TCRdb stores just in-frame clones and leaves some out. Among approximately 720,000 clones, about two thirds were seen once, and the ten largest hold about 1.8%. Trimming took off 3 bases at V and 7 bases at J, with 13 bases between the two ends. From germline, CDR1 is SEHNR and CDR2 FQNEAQ (reference sequence). CDR3 length: 14 amino acids. This TCR derives from a woman in her thirties in good health. The rearrangement uses TRBV7-9 and TRBJ2-1; a weak D match, TRBD2 (5 bases). Input material: memory CD4+ T cells sorted from blood. Subset here: CD45RA-negative fraction. The CDR3 region is CASSFSGMGNEQFF. The CDR3 DNA reads as TGTGCCAGCAGCTTCAGCGGAATGGGGAATGAGCAGTTCTTC.